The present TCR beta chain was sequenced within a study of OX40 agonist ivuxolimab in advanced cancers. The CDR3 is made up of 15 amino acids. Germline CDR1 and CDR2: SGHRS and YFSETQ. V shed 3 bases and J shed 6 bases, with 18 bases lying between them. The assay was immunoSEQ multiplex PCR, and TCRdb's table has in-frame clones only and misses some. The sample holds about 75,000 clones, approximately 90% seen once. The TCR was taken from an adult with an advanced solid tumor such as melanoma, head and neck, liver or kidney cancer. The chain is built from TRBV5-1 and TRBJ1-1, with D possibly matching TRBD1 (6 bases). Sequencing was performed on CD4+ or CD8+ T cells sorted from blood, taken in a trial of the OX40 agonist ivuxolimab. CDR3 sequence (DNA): TGCGCCAGCAGCTCAGAGGGGGGTCGAAACGCTGAAGCTTTCTTT. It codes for CASSSEGGRNAEAFF.